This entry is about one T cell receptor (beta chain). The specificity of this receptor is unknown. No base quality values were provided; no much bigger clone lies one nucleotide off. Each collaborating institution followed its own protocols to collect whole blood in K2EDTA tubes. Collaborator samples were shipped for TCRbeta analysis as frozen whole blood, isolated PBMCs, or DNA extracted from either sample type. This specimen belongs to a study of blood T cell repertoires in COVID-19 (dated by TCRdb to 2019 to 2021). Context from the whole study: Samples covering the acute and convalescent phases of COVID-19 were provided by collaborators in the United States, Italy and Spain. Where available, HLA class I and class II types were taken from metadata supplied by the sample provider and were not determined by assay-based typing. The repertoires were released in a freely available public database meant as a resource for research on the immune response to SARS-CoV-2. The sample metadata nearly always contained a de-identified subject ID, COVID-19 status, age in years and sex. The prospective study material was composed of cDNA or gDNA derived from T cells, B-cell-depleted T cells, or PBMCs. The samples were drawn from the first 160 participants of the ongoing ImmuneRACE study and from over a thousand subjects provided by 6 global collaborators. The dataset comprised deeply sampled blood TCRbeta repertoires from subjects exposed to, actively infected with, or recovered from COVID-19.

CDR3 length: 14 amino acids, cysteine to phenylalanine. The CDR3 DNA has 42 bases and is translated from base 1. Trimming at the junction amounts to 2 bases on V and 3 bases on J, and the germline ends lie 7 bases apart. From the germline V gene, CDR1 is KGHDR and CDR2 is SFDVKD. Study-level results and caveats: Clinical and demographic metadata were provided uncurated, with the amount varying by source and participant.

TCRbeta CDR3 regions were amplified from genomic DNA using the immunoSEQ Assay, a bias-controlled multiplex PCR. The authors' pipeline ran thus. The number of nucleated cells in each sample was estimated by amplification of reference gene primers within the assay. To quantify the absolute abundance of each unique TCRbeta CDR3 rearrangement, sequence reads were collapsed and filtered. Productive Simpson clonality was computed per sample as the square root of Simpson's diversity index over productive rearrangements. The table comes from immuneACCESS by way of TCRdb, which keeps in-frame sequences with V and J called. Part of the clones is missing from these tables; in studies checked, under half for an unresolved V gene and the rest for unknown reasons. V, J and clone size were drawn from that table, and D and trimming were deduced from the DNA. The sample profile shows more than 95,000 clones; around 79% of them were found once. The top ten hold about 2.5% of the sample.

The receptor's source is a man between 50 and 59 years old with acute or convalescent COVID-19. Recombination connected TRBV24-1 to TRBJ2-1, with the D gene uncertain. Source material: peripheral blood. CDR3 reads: CATSDYNSYNEQFF. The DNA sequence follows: TGTGCCACCAGTGATTATAACAGCTACAATGAGCAGTTCTTC.